What follows are 20 T cell receptor beta chains derived from one specimen sequenced in a study of pediatric ulcerative colitis. This table comes from immunoSEQ multiplex PCR, and its TCRdb copy is limited to in-frame clones, with some not included. Here the sample spans over 9,000 clones, 75% to 90% being singletons. Sequenced sample: blood. The origin of the receptors is a girl between 5 and 17 years old with moderate ulcerative colitis.

The rearrangement uses TRBV19 and TRBJ2-2, with 9 bases lining up with TRBD1. Germline V CDR1 and CDR2: LNHDA, SQIVND (reference sequence). The CDR3 covers 15 residues. J gave up 7 bases and V 6 bases, and 9 bases lay outside the gene matches. Here the CDR3 reads CASRGQGGQHGELFF. The CDR3 DNA reads TGTGCCAGTAGGGGACAGGGTGGGCAGCACGGGGAGCTGTTTTTT.

V is TRBV7-6 and J is TRBJ2-1; a possible D gene is TRBD1 (5 bases). The CDR3 has 18 residues. The germline V gene has CDR1 SGHVS and CDR2 FNYEAQ. The ends were cut back, 5 bases at V and 1 base at J, with 21 bases in the middle. In DNA, the CDR3 is TGTGCCAGCAGCCCAACCTTACTCAGGGTCACATCCTACAATGAGCAGTTCTTC. This translates into CASSPTLLRVTSYNEQFF.

The chain carries TRBV29-1 and TRBJ2-2; perhaps TRBD2 as D (6 bases). The V gene's germline CDR1 is SQVTM and CDR2 ANQGSEA. V dropped 4 bases and J dropped 4 bases, with 13 bases sitting between them. This CDR3 is built from 14 residues. The CDR3 here is CSVVTGLVTGELFF. CDR3 bases: TGCAGCGTTGTGACGGGACTCGTCACCGGGGAGCTGTTTTTT.

The chain combines TRBV12-5 with TRBJ1-5; D remains ambiguous. V was pared by 1 base and J by 6 bases, with 10 bases between. In germline, CDR1 is LGHNT, CDR2 FRNRAP. This CDR3 contains 14 residues. The CDR3 DNA follows: TGTGCTAGTGGTTTGGGCGGTGAGGGTCAGCCCCAGCATTTT. Encoded protein: CASGLGGEGQPQHF.

The chain joins TRBV5-6 to TRBJ1-6; TRBD1 matches at 7 bases. This CDR3 is 16 amino acids long. V lost 4 bases and J lost 7; bases outside the gene matches: 11. From germline, CDR1 is SGHDT and CDR2 YYEEEE. The DNA of the CDR3 is TGTGCCAGCAGCATGGACAGGTCGGGCCCAAATTCACCCCTCCACTTT. This encodes CASSMDRSGPNSPLHF.

This clone was recorded once. V is TRBV10-2 and J is TRBJ2-1; 7 bases align to TRBD2. V dropped 8 bases and J dropped 2; count of bases not matched to a gene: 6. Germline loops: CDR1 WSHSY, CDR2 SAAADI. The CDR3 is made up of 14 amino acids. The CDR3 loop is CASHPSGAYNEQFF. The CDR3 DNA is TGCGCCAGCCACCCTAGCGGAGCCTACAATGAGCAGTTCTTC.

This chain connects TRBV5-1 to TRBJ2-1, with 8 bases fitting TRBD2. The CDR3 runs 15 residues. Looked up from germline, CDR1 is SGHRS and CDR2 is YFSETQ. The V and J ends lost 3 bases and 4 bases, in that order; junction bases with no gene match: 6. The CDR3 sequence is CASSSGLAGYNEQFF. CDR3 DNA: TGCGCCAGCAGCTCTGGACTAGCCGGGTACAATGAGCAGTTCTTC.

The V gene is TRBV6-1, the J gene TRBJ2-7; TRBD1 or TRBD2 may be the D gene (5 bases each). Germline V CDR1 and CDR2: MNHNS, SASEGT. The V gene lost 2 bases and the J gene lost 7 bases, with 9 bases spanning the gap. The CDR3 totals 12 residues. CDR3 coding DNA: TGTGCCAGCAGTGAAATTTGGGGGGAGCAGTACTTC. Amino acids: CASSEIWGEQYF.

The chain joins TRBV28 to TRBJ2-2, with a tentative D call TRBD2 (7 bases). Germline V gene sequence: CDR1 MDHEN, CDR2 SYDVKM. This CDR3 contains 13 residues. V shed 7 bases and J shed 5 bases, with 11 bases lying between them. The CDR3 is CASKRGGTGELFF. In DNA form, the CDR3 reads TGTGCCAGCAAGAGGGGGGGGACCGGGGAGCTGTTTTTT.

The chain uses TRBV25-1 and TRBJ2-1; 7 nucleotides agree with TRBD1. Germline-derived CDR1 and CDR2 are MGHDK and SYGVNS. V lost 4 bases, J lost 4 bases, and 1 base stayed unmatched. This CDR3 has 13 amino acids. Written as DNA, the CDR3 is TGTGCCAGCAGTGTGGACAGGTACAATGAGCAGTTCTTC. Its translation is CASSVDRYNEQFF.

The genes are TRBV28 and TRBJ2-5, with D perhaps TRBD2 (5 bases). This CDR3 spans 14 amino acids. Per germline, CDR1 MDHEN and CDR2 SYDVKM. Trimming cost V 2 bases and J 5 bases, with 12 bases left between them. CDR3 sequence: CASSLEWERETQYF. CDR3 sequence (DNA): TGTGCCAGCAGTTTAGAGTGGGAGAGGGAGACCCAGTACTTC.

The V and J genes are TRBV6-1 and TRBJ2-3; 9 nucleotides align to TRBD2. V was pared by 4 bases and J by 5 bases, with 10 bases of the junction left unmatched. This CDR3 is 16 amino acids long. In germline, CDR1 is MNHNS, CDR2 SASEGT. The CDR3 loop reads CASSGLAGVRGDTQYF. The CDR3 DNA follows: TGTGCCAGCAGTGGGTTAGCGGGAGTGAGGGGAGATACGCAGTATTTT.

This chain links TRBV7-8 with TRBJ2-3; TRBD1 is a possible D gene (7 bases). The V gene lost 5 bases and the J gene lost 0 bases, with 18 bases spanning the gap. Germline V CDR1 and CDR2: SGHVS, FQNEAQ. The CDR3 runs 17 residues. DNA of the CDR3: TGTGCCAGCAGCCGTCAAGGAGGGGGCCTAAGCACAGATACGCAGTATTTT. This translates into CASSRQGGGLSTDTQYF. Based on the CDR3 plus reference TRBV7-8 and TRBJ2-3, the full variable domain is GAGVSQSPRYKVAKRGQDVALRCDPISGHVSLFWYQQALGQGPEFLTYFQNEAQLDKSGLPSDRFFAERPEGSVSTLKIQRTQQEDSAVYLCASSRQGGGLSTDTQYFGPGTRLTVL.

The J gene is TRBJ2-7, the V gene TRBV6-6; no clear D gene. The V gene's germline CDR1 is MNHNY and CDR2 SVGAGI (reference sequence). Trimming cost V 4 bases and J 5 bases, with 18 bases left between them. The CDR3 is made up of 15 amino acids. In DNA form, the CDR3 reads TGTGCCAGCAGTTCACTGGGCAATGGGATGAACGAGCAGTACTTC. Its translation is CASSSLGNGMNEQYF.

The chain is built from TRBV6-1 and TRBJ1-4; D ambiguous. The CDR3 is 13 amino acids. Germline V CDR1 and CDR2: MNHNS, SASEGT. Trimming took 4 bases from V and 7 from J, leaving 10 bases between them. The CDR3 loop is CASSVHGSEKLFF. CDR3 nucleotide sequence: TGTGCCAGCAGTGTTCATGGTAGTGAAAAACTGTTTTTT.

The chain uses TRBV9 and TRBJ2-2; TRBD2 might be the D (6 bases). The CDR3 runs to 17 residues. Germline CDR1 SGDLS, CDR2 YYNGEE. The V and J ends lost 4 bases and 7 bases respectively, with 23 bases between them. The CDR3 DNA reads TGTGCCAGCAGCTCAGGAGTCCGGGAGTTGGGGGGCGGGGAGCTGTTTTTT. Translation: CASSSGVRELGGGELFF.

V gene TRBV7-6 combines with J gene TRBJ1-1; possibly TRBD1 for D (6 bases). CDR1 SGHVS and CDR2 FNYEAQ come from the germline V gene. CDR3 length: 14 amino acids. The V gene lost 1 base and the J gene lost 7 bases, with 13 bases spanning the gap. The DNA of the CDR3 is TGTGCCAGCAGCTTAGAAGGGGGAGTCAGTGAAGCTTTCTTT. Protein: CASSLEGGVSEAFF.

This sequence joins TRBV5-6 and TRBJ1-1, with 7 bases identical to TRBD1. The V gene end was trimmed by 2 bases and the J gene end by 10 bases; junction bases not matched to a gene: 5. The CDR3 covers 12 residues. CDR1 and CDR2 (germline): SGHDT, YYEEEE. In nucleotides, the CDR3 is TGTGCCAGCAGCTTTCAGGGGGAAGGAGCTTTCTTT. Translation gives CASSFQGEGAFF. Complete variable domain (other parts from reference TRBV5-6 and TRBJ1-1): DAGVTQSPTHLIKTRGQQVTLRCSPKSGHDTVSWYQQALGQGPQFIFQYYEEEERQRGNFPDRFSGHQFPNYSSELNVNALLLGDSALYLCASSFQGEGAFFGQGTRLTVV.

V and J are TRBV15 and TRBJ1-1; D is perhaps TRBD1 (5 bases). Looked up from germline, CDR1 is LNHNV and CDR2 is YYDKDF (reference sequence). With 1 base removed from V and 3 bases from J, the gap between germline ends came to 15 bases. The CDR3 runs to 16 residues. The CDR3 spells CATSRGGGAEDTEAFF. CDR3 DNA: TGTGCCACCAGCAGAGGGGGAGGGGCAGAGGACACTGAAGCTTTCTTT.

This chain joins TRBV6-6 and TRBJ2-7, with D uncertain. CDR3 length: 14 amino acids. Germline V lookup: CDR1 MNHNY, CDR2 SVGAGI (reference sequence). The germline V and J ends were trimmed by 4 bases and 1 base, with 11 bases remaining between them. DNA for the CDR3: TGTGCCAGCAGTTCCTTGACTGAGTCCTACGAGCAGTACTTC. As protein: CASSSLTESYEQYF.